One T cell receptor beta chain is described in this entry. Its target is unknown. The data stem from a study of OX40 agonist ivuxolimab in advanced cancers. The wider study: With a range of roughly 20 to 80, age averaged about 58 years, and about 80% were male. Study-wide results and caveats: The average count of expanded clones was higher among CD8+ T cells than among CD4+. Specificity for antigen went undetermined in the expanded peripheral T cells.

Autoimmune disease history or systemic immunosuppression was exclusionary. Method: immunoSEQ multiplex PCR; TCRdb's copy keeps in-frame clones and lacks some. The sample records 68,000 or so clones, roughly 80% being singletons. This sequence originates from an adult with an advanced solid tumor such as melanoma, head and neck, liver or kidney cancer. The specimen comprised CD4+ or CD8+ T cells sorted from blood, sampled in a trial of the OX40 agonist ivuxolimab.

CDR3 nucleotide sequence: TGTGCCAGCAGCTTCAGGGCGGCGGTGAACACTGAAGCTTTCTTT. Translated: CASSFRAAVNTEAFF. This chain uses TRBV7-9 with TRBJ1-1; TRBD1 might be the D (5 bases). V lost 3 bases and J 0 bases, leaving 11 bases between the germline ends. CDR1 and CDR2 from the germline V gene are SEHNR and FQNEAQ (reference sequence). This CDR3 has 15 residues.